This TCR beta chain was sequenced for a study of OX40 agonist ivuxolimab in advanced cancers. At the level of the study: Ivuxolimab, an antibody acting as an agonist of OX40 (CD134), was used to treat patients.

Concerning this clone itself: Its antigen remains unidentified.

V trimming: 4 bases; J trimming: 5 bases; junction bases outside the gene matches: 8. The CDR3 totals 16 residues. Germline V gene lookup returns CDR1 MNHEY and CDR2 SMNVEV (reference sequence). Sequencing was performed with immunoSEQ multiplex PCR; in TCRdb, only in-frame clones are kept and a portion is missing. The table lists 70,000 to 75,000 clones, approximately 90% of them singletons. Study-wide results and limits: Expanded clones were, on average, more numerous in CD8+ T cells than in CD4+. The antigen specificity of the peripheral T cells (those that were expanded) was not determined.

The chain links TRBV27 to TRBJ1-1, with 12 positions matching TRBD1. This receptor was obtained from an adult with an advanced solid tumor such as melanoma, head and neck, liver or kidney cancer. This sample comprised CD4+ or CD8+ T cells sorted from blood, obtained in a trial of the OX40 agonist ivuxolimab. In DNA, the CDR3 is TGTGCCAGCAGTTACCAACCGGGACAGGGGGCGACTGAAGCTTTCTTT. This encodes CASSYQPGQGATEAFF.